This T cell receptor (beta chain) was recorded in a study of T cells in Graves' hyperthyroidism and ophthalmopathy. Study conclusions and caveats: Blood held most thyroid clonotypes expanded above 0.001 frequency. Ophthalmopathy cases were set apart from stable hyperthyroidism by a 13 V-J model.

Amplified TCR beta CDR3 regions derived from RNA transcripts. The TCR CDR3 was amplified in a first-round RT-PCR using the HTBI primer set. TCRdb re-called the multiplex PCR reads with MiXCR, one entry per CDR3 protein. The data hold roughly 380,000 distinct CDR3 sequences, with approximately 13% observed a single time. This clonotype was counted only a few times. What it recognizes is unknown. Trimming took off 11 bases at V and 4 bases at J, with 17 bases between the two ends. This CDR3 is built from 13 residues. Germline values: CDR1 MNHNS, CDR2 SASEGT. The chain links TRBV6-1 to TRBJ1-1; TRBD1 might be the D (6 bases). The clonotype comes from a woman between 18 and 30 years old with Graves' hyperthyroidism. The sequencing sample was made of blood. CDR3 bases: TGTGCCTCAAAGGGGGTCGCCGCCACTGAAGCTTTCTTT. It specifies CASKGVAATEAFF.